This T cell receptor (beta chain) was retrieved from a study of T cells expressing NK-cell markers. Whole-study results and caveats: In a group of several donors, dominant NKG2C+ clonotypes represented 1.0-7.0% of CD8+ T cells.

TCRdb reanalyzed the 5' RACE reads and collapses them to one entry per CDR3 protein, without DNA. The sample holds some 280,000 distinct CDR3 sequences. Turning to this clonotype: Antigen unknown.

The CDR3 length is 14 residues. Germline CDR1 reads MDHEN; CDR2 reads SYDVKM. The origin of this receptor is a man aged 18-30 years in good health. This chain uses TRBV28 with TRBJ2-7; TCRdb's D call of TRBD2 is untestable without DNA. Sequencing was performed on blood T cells: a sorted CD56 or NKG2C T cell subset, CD4+ or CD8+ T cells, or bulk PBMC T cells (not recorded which). The CDR3 is CASSLRDLGYEQYF.